This T cell receptor (beta chain) was observed in a study of early T cells in non-severe SARS-CoV-2 infection. Whole-study findings and limits: Database matching using VDJdb favored anti-spike CD8 responses, with private and CD4 specificities left missing.

The CDR3 is 16 amino acids. Germline V gene sequence: CDR1 SQVTM, CDR2 ANQGSEA. With 4 bases removed from V and 1 base from J, the gap between germline ends came to 17 bases. This clonotype was seen many times. The target antigen is unknown. The TCR library protocol was used to attach unique molecular identifiers. These identifiers were attached to individual cDNA molecules. One entry per CDR3 protein, called by TCRdb with MiXCR from the 5' RACE reads. The sample lists under 70,000 distinct CDR3 sequences, 11% occurring once. The chain joins TRBV29-1 to TRBJ2-4, with D tentatively TRBD2 (6 bases). This receptor was identified in an adult who was a healthcare worker with PCR-confirmed SARS-CoV-2 infection or an uninfected control (not recorded which). The sequenced sample was whole blood. The CDR3 coding sequence is TGCAGCGTTGCCCTGGAGGAGGGACCCGCCAAAAACATTCAGTACTTC. Translating gives CSVALEEGPAKNIQYF.